A single sample is the source of the 28 T cell receptor beta chains below, sequenced in a study of beta chain features in type 1 diabetes. Investigators reverse transcribed all isolated RNA, so they sequenced expressed TCRB transcripts. Libraries were prepared by immunoSEQ multiplex PCR; TCRdb keeps only in-frame clonotypes and omits some of them. This sample carries a few hundred thousand clones, 8.5% to 10% of them seen once, and the ten largest clones take approximately 0.6%. For these receptors, no antigen is known. Findings of the study overall: People with Type 1 diabetes carried modestly yet significantly shorter TCRB CDR3s in all four CD4+ subsets.

The sequencing sample was made of central memory CD4+ T cells from blood. Receptor source: a young man with type 1 diabetes.

This clone has only a few counts. The rearrangement links TRBV5-1 to TRBJ2-3; D is unresolved. CDR3 size: 16 residues. Trimming took 0 bases from V and 0 from J, leaving 11 bases between them. In germline, CDR1 is SGHRS, CDR2 YFSETQ. The CDR3 here is CASSLGGDSSTDTQYF. The DNA of the CDR3 is TGCGCCAGCAGCTTGGGGGGTGACTCAAGCACAGATACGCAGTATTTT.

This chain uses TRBV4-2 with TRBJ2-7, with 7 bases aligning to TRBD2. The CDR3 runs 15 residues. J was trimmed by 3 bases and V by 6 bases; bases with no gene match: 11. From germline, CDR1 is LGHNA and CDR2 YNFKEQ. The CDR3 DNA is TGTGCCAGCAGTCCTCAAGGGGAGGGATACTACGAGCAGTACTTC. Residues: CASSPQGEGYYEQYF.

J is TRBJ1-2 and V is TRBV27; the match to TRBD1 covers 7 bases. The CDR3 is 13 residues long. CDR1 and CDR2 (germline): MNHEY, SMNVEV (reference sequence). After removal of 4 bases from V and 7 bases from J, the junction contained 6 bases not matched to a gene. The CDR3 DNA follows: TGTGCCAGCAGTTCACAGGGGTCTCGTGGCTACACCTTC. Protein sequence: CASSSQGSRGYTF.

The genes are TRBV2 and TRBJ1-1; no clear D gene. The CDR3 extends over 14 amino acids. Trimming removed 3 bases at V and 4 bases at J, with 12 bases between. Per germline, CDR1 SNHLY and CDR2 FYNNEI. DNA of the CDR3: TGTGCCAGCAGTGAGTGGAGGGCGGGCACTGAAGCTTTCTTT. Translating gives CASSEWRAGTEAFF.

This clone was counted only a few times. The V gene is TRBV28, the J gene TRBJ1-2, with TRBD1 matching 7 bases. The length of the CDR3 is 16 residues. The germline gives CDR1 MDHEN, CDR2 SYDVKM. The ends lost 9 bases at V and 4 bases at J; junction bases unmatched: 17. The DNA for the CDR3 is TGTGCCAGTGAAGGGGGCGTGAGTTTAAGGACCTATGGCTACACCTTC. It specifies CASEGGVSLRTYGYTF.

The J gene is TRBJ2-5, the V gene TRBV5-1, with D perhaps TRBD2 (5 bases). The germline V gene encodes CDR1 SGHRS and CDR2 YFSETQ. Trimming left V 0 bases short and J 5 bases short, with 8 bases between. The length of the CDR3 is 13 residues. Here the CDR3 DNA reads TGCGCCAGCAGCTTGGAGACGGGGGAGACCCAGTACTTC. The encoded protein is CASSLETGETQYF.

This clone was counted between two and nine times. The chain uses TRBV4-1 and TRBJ2-5, with D maybe TRBD2 (7 bases). Germline V gene data show CDR1 as MGHRA and CDR2 as YSYEKL. Trimming pared 4 bases from V and 2 bases from J, leaving 14 bases between. The CDR3 runs 15 residues. The CDR3 loop is CASSRGQGGQETQYF. The CDR3 DNA sequence: TGCGCCAGCAGCCGGGGGCAGGGAGGGCAAGAGACCCAGTACTTC.

This clone was counted between two and nine times. CDR3 sequence reads: CAISPREFDYGYTF. In DNA form, the CDR3 reads TGTGCCATCAGTCCACGGGAGTTCGACTATGGCTACACCTTC. The chain is built from TRBV10-3 and TRBJ1-2; D not resolved. Trimming removed 5 bases at V and 3 bases at J, with 13 bases between. The CDR3 has 14 residues. CDR1 and CDR2 from the germline V gene are ENHRY and SYGVKD.

J is TRBJ2-3 and V is TRBV7-3; D gene ambiguous. The CDR3 spans 14 residues. CDR1 and CDR2 from the germline V gene are SGHTA and FQGTGA. The V end lost 3 bases, the J end lost 2 bases, and 9 bases lay between the germline ends. Here the CDR3 reads CASSFRTATDTQYF. The DNA for the CDR3 is TGTGCCAGCAGCTTCAGGACCGCCACAGATACGCAGTATTTT. The whole variable domain, remainder taken from reference TRBV7-3 and TRBJ2-3, is GAGVSQTPSNKVTEKGKYVELRCDPISGHTALYWYRQSLGQGPEFLIYFQGTGAADDSGLPNDRFFAVRPEGSVSTLKIQRTERGDSAVYLCASSFRTATDTQYFGPGTRLTVL.

This clone was counted between two and nine times. V and J are TRBV2 and TRBJ1-5; TRBD1 is a possible D gene (5 bases). The length of the CDR3 is 14 residues. The ends were cut back, 6 bases at V and 0 bases at J, with 9 bases in the middle. The germline V gene has CDR1 SNHLY and CDR2 FYNNEI. CDR3 sequence reads: CASRRTSSNQPQHF. CDR3 coding DNA: TGTGCCAGCAGAAGGACAAGTAGCAATCAGCCCCAGCATTTT.

This clone showed up just a few times. The chain uses TRBV28 and TRBJ2-3; 8 nucleotides line up with TRBD2. Germline CDR1 and CDR2: MDHEN and SYDVKM. The CDR3 has 16 residues. The trim removed 0 bases at V and 0 bases at J, leaving 2 bases unmatched. CDR3 coding DNA: TGTGCCAGCAGTTTATGGGGCGGGGGGAGCACAGATACGCAGTATTTT. It specifies CASSLWGGGSTDTQYF.

This clone showed up just a few times. The rearrangement joins TRBV6-4 to TRBJ2-1, with 12 bases fitting TRBD2. The CDR3 has 19 amino acids. V lost 4 bases and J lost 5; bases outside the gene matches: 15. CDR1 and CDR2 (germline): MRHNA, SNTAGT. The CDR3 region has the DNA TGTGCCAGCAGTGCGACTAGCGGGAGAGGGTCAACGCTTGACAATGAGCAGTTCTTC. This encodes CASSATSGRGSTLDNEQFF.

The rearrangement uses TRBV30 and TRBJ1-3; the match to TRBD1 covers 8 bases. Trimming cost V 5 bases and J 0 bases; bases outside gene matches: 9. The CDR3 extends over 16 amino acids. The germline CDR1 and CDR2 sequences are GTSNPN and SVGIG (reference sequence). CDR3 residues: CAWERHRGVSGNTIYF. DNA of the CDR3: TGTGCCTGGGAGCGCCACAGGGGGGTCTCTGGAAACACCATATATTTT.

This clone was seen many times. This chain links TRBV19 with TRBJ2-4; D gene uncertain. The CDR3 runs to 12 residues. Germline values: CDR1 LNHDA, CDR2 SQIVND (reference sequence). The V end was cut by 0 bases, the J end by 6 bases, with 3 bases between. The CDR3, as DNA: TGTGCCAGTAGTATAGACAGAAACATTCAGTACTTC. Its protein product is CASSIDRNIQYF.

The chain is built from TRBV7-9 and TRBJ2-7; 10 bases map to TRBD2. The germline V gene encodes CDR1 SEHNR and CDR2 FQNEAQ (reference sequence). The V gene end was trimmed by 5 bases and the J gene end by 5 bases; junction bases not matched to a gene: 6. This CDR3 region has 14 residues. The CDR3 loop is CASSLTSGNDEQYF. The CDR3 nucleotides are TGTGCCAGCAGCCTAACTAGCGGGAATGACGAGCAGTACTTC. Variable domain in full (rest from reference TRBV7-9 and TRBJ2-7): DTGVSQNPRHKITKRGQNVTFRCDPISEHNRLYWYRQTLGQGPEFLTYFQNEAQLEKSRLLSDRFSAERPKGSFSTLEIQRTEQGDSAMYLCASSLTSGNDEQYFGPGTRLTVT.

V gene TRBV27 combines with J gene TRBJ2-5; 8 bases are a match to TRBD1. There are 13 residues in the CDR3. Germline loops: CDR1 MNHEY, CDR2 SMNVEV (reference sequence). The V segment lost 6 bases and the J segment 2 bases; nucleotides outside the gene matches: 2. CDR3 amino acids: CASRGTGQETQYF. CDR3 nucleotide sequence: TGTGCCAGCAGAGGGACAGGTCAAGAGACCCAGTACTTC.

The table lists this clone with a few counts. This sequence joins TRBV9 and TRBJ1-1, with TRBD1 as a possible D gene (5 bases). Per the germline V gene, CDR1 is SGDLS and CDR2 is YYNGEE. This CDR3 has 15 amino acids. V lost 0 bases and J lost 1, with 10 bases in between. The DNA of the CDR3 is TGTGCCAGCAGCGTAGAAGGACACCAGAACACTGAAGCTTTCTTT. Translated, it gives CASSVEGHQNTEAFF.

The rearrangement links TRBV30 to TRBJ1-1, with D unclear. The germline V gene has CDR1 GTSNPN and CDR2 SVGIG (reference sequence). V was clipped by 0 bases and J by 0 bases, with 14 bases between them. CDR3 length equals 16 residues. The CDR3 protein is CAWSVGWGVMNTEAFF. CDR3 in DNA: TGTGCCTGGAGTGTAGGTTGGGGAGTCATGAACACTGAAGCTTTCTTT.

This clone was counted many times. The rearrangement links TRBV23-1 to TRBJ2-1, with 12 bases aligning to TRBD1. TRBV23-1 is an ORF for which the function is uncertain. The CDR3 covers 14 residues. Trimming took 9 bases from V and 15 from J; bases not matched to a gene: 15. CDR3 residues: CASPWDRGRDRLFF. Written as DNA, the CDR3 is TGCGCCAGTCCGTGGGACAGGGGGCGCGATAGACTGTTCTTC.

This rearrangement joins TRBV6-6 to TRBJ2-6; TRBD1 agrees at 8 bases. Unmatched junction bases numbered 12, after V lost 10 bases and J lost 4 bases. The CDR3 is 16 residues long. Germline V gene data show CDR1 as MNHNY and CDR2 as SVGAGI (reference sequence). CDR3: CAISGDRGSGANVLTF. The CDR3 nucleotides are TGTGCCATCAGCGGAGACAGGGGATCCGGGGCCAACGTCCTGACTTTC.

V gene TRBV5-1 combines with J gene TRBJ1-1, with D possibly matching TRBD1 (5 bases). Germline-derived CDR1 and CDR2 are SGHRS and YFSETQ. V was pared by 1 base and J by 3 bases, with 10 bases between. CDR3 length: 14 amino acids. CDR3 nucleotides: TGCGCCAGCAGCTTGACCCTAGGGGACACTGAAGCTTTCTTT. It is translated as CASSLTLGDTEAFF. Full variable domain (rest looked up from reference TRBV5-1 and TRBJ1-1): KAGVTQTPRYLIKTRGQQVTLSCSPISGHRSVSWYQQTPGQGLQFLFEYFSETQRNKGNFPGRFSGRQFSNSRSEMNVSTLELGDSALYLCASSLTLGDTEAFFGQGTRLTVV.

This clone turned up a few times. The CDR3 is CASSVTTGTDNTEAFF. DNA of the CDR3: TGTGCCAGCAGCGTTACCACCGGGACAGATAACACTGAAGCTTTCTTT. This rearrangement joins TRBV7-9 to TRBJ1-1; 7 bases are shared with TRBD1. Germline CDR1 is SEHNR and CDR2 is FQNEAQ (reference sequence). This CDR3 region has 16 residues. V was pared by 5 bases and J by 2 bases, with 11 bases of the junction left unmatched. The full variable domain, rest sourced from reference TRBV7-9 and TRBJ1-1, is DTGVSQNPRHKITKRGQNVTFRCDPISEHNRLYWYRQTLGQGPEFLTYFQNEAQLEKSRLLSDRFSAERPKGSFSTLEIQRTEQGDSAMYLCASSVTTGTDNTEAFFGQGTRLTVV.

This clone was found a few times. The V and J genes are TRBV28 and TRBJ1-2; 10 nucleotides align to TRBD1. Trimming at V came to 3 bases and at J to 7 bases, leaving 5 bases not matched to a gene. The CDR3 loop spans 14 amino acids. Germline values: CDR1 MDHEN, CDR2 SYDVKM. The CDR3 loop reads CASSLGQGNFGYTF. Here the CDR3 DNA reads TGTGCCAGCAGTTTGGGACAGGGGAATTTTGGCTACACCTTC.

The sample holds a few counts of this clone. The chain joins TRBV5-1 to TRBJ2-6; D not certain. The CDR3 has 16 amino acids. Germline values: CDR1 SGHRS, CDR2 YFSETQ. The V end was cut by 0 bases, the J end by 0 bases, with 7 bases between. CDR3 loop: CASSLGRLSGANVLTF. The CDR3 DNA is TGCGCCAGCAGCTTGGGACGACTCTCTGGGGCCAACGTCCTGACTTTC.

This sequence joins TRBV6-6 and TRBJ2-3; D unclear. V lost 0 bases, J lost 1 base, and 5 bases lay in between. Germline CDR1 and CDR2: MNHNY and SVGAGI (reference sequence). This CDR3 region has 14 residues. The CDR3 protein is CASSYSVGTDTQYF. The CDR3 DNA reads TGTGCCAGCAGTTACTCTGTGGGCACAGATACGCAGTATTTT.

The table lists this clone with a few counts. J is TRBJ2-5 and V is TRBV2, with no clear D. Germline-derived CDR1 and CDR2 are SNHLY and FYNNEI. V lost 6 bases to trimming and J lost 5 bases, with 10 bases between them. The CDR3 is 12 amino acids. The CDR3 region is CASSAITETQYF. The DNA for the CDR3 is TGTGCCAGCAGCGCCATAACGGAGACCCAGTACTTC.

V gene TRBV29-1 combines with J gene TRBJ2-5; 9 bases map to TRBD2. CDR3 size: 13 residues. CDR1 is SQVTM and CDR2 is ANQGSEA in the germline V gene. Trimming at V came to 7 bases and at J to 2 bases, leaving 5 bases not matched to a gene. The CDR3 nucleotides are TGCAGCGGAGTGCTAGCGGGGCAAGAGACCCAGTACTTC. Translated: CSGVLAGQETQYF.

The gene calls are TRBV27 and TRBJ2-3; the D call may be TRBD1 or TRBD2 (5 bases each). The CDR3 contains 14 residues. Between the trimmed V and J ends, which lost 2 bases and 5 bases, there was a span of 11 bases. The V gene's germline CDR1 is MNHEY and CDR2 SMNVEV (reference sequence). In nucleotides, the CDR3 is TGTGCCAGCAGTTTAATGGGGGTAGAAGATACGCAGTATTTT. This gives the protein CASSLMGVEDTQYF.